These T cell receptor beta chains were read from a single sample in a study of persistence of HIV-infected CD4 T cells. For these TCRs, the target antigens are not known. Data came from immunoSEQ multiplex PCR; TCRdb stores just in-frame clones and leaves some out. This sample has about 43,000 clones; 70% to 90% occur once, and the top ten carry 0.95% to 1.1%. Sequencing was performed on CD4+ T cells sorted from PBMCs after roughly 18-hour stimulation, taken from a patient who received antiretroviral therapy. Receptors originate from an adult man with HIV who was CMV-seropositive. CDR3s include the opening cysteine and the closing phenylalanine or tryptophan. The size entry is marked missing in some rows and otherwise reads once, few, many or a size class.

size	V	J	CDR3
-	TRBV9	TRBJ2-6	CASSVRTGANVLTF
-	TRBV24-1	TRBJ1-1	CATSDPGTGNTEAFF
-	TRBV19	TRBJ1-1	CASSMGVRAEAFF
-	TRBV6-5	TRBJ2-4	CASSYPGTGAGNIQYF
once	TRBV19	TRBJ2-7	CASSLGVPYEQYF
-	TRBV5-6	TRBJ1-3	CASSFRKGAGGNTIYF
-	TRBV3-1/TRBV3-2	TRBJ1-6	CASSQDGVSNNSPLHF
-	TRBV6-1	TRBJ1-2	CASSEAGQWGSYGYTF
-	TRBV28	TRBJ1-1	CASSPHTGDRTEAFF
-	TRBV24-1	TRBJ2-2	CATSDPGRTGELFF
-	TRBV18	TRBJ1-4	CASSPDRVTNEKLFF
-	TRBV2	TRBJ2-2	CASSTGAGTGELFF
once	TRBV5-1	TRBJ2-3	CASSLASGSKDTQYF
-	TRBV15	TRBJ2-1	CATSSNSRDRGYNEQFF
-	TRBV5-1	TRBJ1-4	CASSVGQRATNEKLFF
-	TRBV4-1	TRBJ2-1	CASSIGTSGGLSYNEQFF
-	TRBV28	TRBJ1-5	CASILQGWQPQHF
-	TRBV15	TRBJ1-2	CATSTRDRGDYGYTF
-	TRBV18	TRBJ2-2	CASSPSKGQGNTGELFF
-	TRBV7-8	TRBJ1-1	CASSLEPGEGTEAFF
-	TRBV19	TRBJ1-5	CASSRRSNQPQHF
-	TRBV27	TRBJ2-6	CASSLSGANVLTF
once	TRBV19	TRBJ1-2	CASSMIGAREHYGYTF
-	TRBV5-1	TRBJ1-5	CASSLSGTSNQPQHF
-	TRBV24-1	TRBJ2-3	CATSDLQPGTDTQYF
-	TRBV18	TRBJ1-5	CASSGLGRGNQPQHF
-	TRBV6-6	TRBJ1-6	CASSYDGRDNSPLHF
-	TRBV7-2	TRBJ1-1	CASSLGSLMNTEAFF
-	TRBV10-3	TRBJ1-3	CASSSGNTIYF
-	TRBV19	TRBJ1-2	CASKGLQGNYGYTF
-	TRBV19	TRBJ1-6	CASSEQGDNSPLHF